A single sample gave rise to the 6 T cell receptor beta chains below, sequenced in a study of neoadjuvant anti-PD-1 for oral cavity cancer. Time point specified: after neoadjuvant nivolumab, at surgical resection. Generated by immunoSEQ multiplex PCR, the TCRdb table keeps only in-frame clones and is missing some. The sample lists around 25,000 clones, about 25% occurring once. The source material was tumor tissue, sampled after nivolumab (anti-PD-1) treatment. All receptors come from a person aged 40 to 85 with oral cavity squamous cell carcinoma.

The chain links TRBV6-5 to TRBJ2-1; D perhaps matches TRBD2 (5 bases). CDR3 length: 16 residues. In germline, CDR1 is MNHEY, CDR2 SVGAGI. Trimming took 4 bases from V and 0 from J, leaving 13 bases between them. DNA of the CDR3: TGTGCCAGCAGTTCCGAGGGAGATAGCTCCTACAATGAGCAGTTCTTC. Translation gives CASSSEGDSSYNEQFF.

This clone has at least ten counts. DNA of the CDR3: TGTGCCAGTAGTAGGGCTAGCGGCACCGGGGAGCTGTTTTTT. Its protein product is CASSRASGTGELFF. The chain uses TRBV19 and TRBJ2-2; 7 bases match TRBD2. Germline trimming cut 4 bases from V and 4 bases from J; bases unmatched to any gene: 3. The germline V gene encodes CDR1 LNHDA and CDR2 SQIVND (reference sequence). This CDR3 is built from 14 residues.

This clone is a singleton in its sample. The chain is built from TRBV4-1 and TRBJ1-2; D perhaps matches TRBD1 (6 bases). V lost 1 base, J lost 2 bases, and 17 bases lay in between. The CDR3 is 17 residues long. From germline, CDR1 is MGHRA and CDR2 YSYEKL. The CDR3 DNA is TGCGCCAGCAGCCAAGTAGCGGACAGACAAATCAACTATGGCTACACCTTC. This codes for CASSQVADRQINYGYTF.

The chain combines TRBV6-5 with TRBJ2-3, with unresolved D. The germline V gene has CDR1 MNHEY and CDR2 SVGAGI. This CDR3 region has 12 residues. The ends were cut back, 5 bases at V and 10 bases at J, with 13 bases in the middle. The CDR3 coding sequence is TGTGCCAGCAGTCGTGGCCGGAGCCCGCAGTATTTT. Translated: CASSRGRSPQYF.

This clone was recorded a few times. This rearrangement joins TRBV5-1 to TRBJ2-3, with 10 nucleotides matching TRBD2. With 0 bases clipped from V and 1 base from J, the junction kept 2 bases outside the gene matches. CDR3 length: 16 residues. From germline, CDR1 is SGHRS and CDR2 YFSETQ. The chain's CDR3 is CASSLEGLAGTDTQYF. In nucleotides, the CDR3 is TGCGCCAGCAGCTTGGAAGGACTAGCGGGCACAGATACGCAGTATTTT. Full variable domain (remainder filled in from reference TRBV5-1 and TRBJ2-3): KAGVTQTPRYLIKTRGQQVTLSCSPISGHRSVSWYQQTPGQGLQFLFEYFSETQRNKGNFPGRFSGRQFSNSRSEMNVSTLELGDSALYLCASSLEGLAGTDTQYFGPGTRLTVL.

The V and J genes are TRBV30 and TRBJ1-3; maybe TRBD1 (5 bases). Germline CDR1 and CDR2: GTSNPN and SVGIG (reference sequence). Between the trimmed V and J ends, which lost 3 bases and 8 bases, there was a span of 17 bases. The CDR3 totals 14 residues. The CDR3 DNA is TGTGCCTGGAGAGGGGCACGGGGGTGGGACACCATATATTTT. The encoded protein is CAWRGARGWDTIYF. Full variable domain (outside the CDR3, taken from reference TRBV30 and TRBJ1-3): SQTIHQWPATLVQPVGSPLSLECTVEGTSNPNLYWYRQAAGRGLQLLFYSVGIGQISSEVPQNLSASRPQDRQFILSSKKLLLSDSGFYLCAWRGARGWDTIYFGEGSWLTVV.